The 30 T cell receptor beta chains below all came from one sample that was sequenced in a study of blood T cell repertoires in COVID-19. Libraries were prepared by immunoSEQ multiplex PCR; TCRdb keeps only in-frame clonotypes and omits some of them. The repertoire has about 260,000 clones, around 86% of them found once; the top ten carry approximately 9.8%. Sequences were obtained from peripheral blood. Source of these receptors: a man aged 40-55 years who had recovered from COVID-19.

The genes are TRBV2 and TRBJ2-3; 11 nucleotides align to TRBD2. V was clipped by 4 bases and J by 8 bases; unmatched bases: 8. CDR1 is SNHLY, CDR2 FYNNEI, per germline. The CDR3 has 15 amino acids. The CDR3 loop reads CASSVVAGGRGTQYF. The DNA of the CDR3 is TGTGCCAGCAGTGTAGTAGCGGGGGGGCGTGGTACGCAGTATTTT.

V gene TRBV6-5 combines with J gene TRBJ2-7; D not certain. The length of the CDR3 is 14 residues. The germline V and J ends were trimmed by 4 bases and 0 bases, with 10 bases remaining between them. CDR1 MNHEY and CDR2 SVGAGI come from the germline V gene. The CDR3 protein is CASSSLARSYEQYF. CDR3 DNA: TGTGCCAGCAGTTCACTTGCCCGCTCCTACGAGCAGTACTTC.

This chain links TRBV4-1 with TRBJ2-1; 8 positions agree with TRBD2. The CDR3 is 16 residues long. Trimming removed 3 bases from V and 6 bases from J; junction bases left unmatched: 10. CDR1 is MGHRA, CDR2 YSYEKL, per germline. The CDR3 DNA reads TGCGCCAGCAGCCACGGGTCCAGCGGGGGACTCAATGAGCAGTTCTTC. It specifies CASSHGSSGGLNEQFF.

This clone was picked up one time. The chain combines TRBV27 with TRBJ2-7; 10 bases match TRBD2. Germline assignment: CDR1 MNHEY and CDR2 SMNVEV (reference sequence). The CDR3 runs 18 residues. Trimming cost V 0 bases and J 0 bases; bases outside gene matches: 8. CDR3 nucleotide sequence: TGTGCCAGCAGTTTATCTTATCCGGGACTAGCGAACTCCTACGAGCAGTACTTC. This sequence encodes CASSLSYPGLANSYEQYF.

The V gene is TRBV9, the J gene TRBJ2-7, with 9 bases fitting TRBD1. V gave up 4 bases and J gave up 1 base; unmatched junction bases: 9. The CDR3 is made up of 16 amino acids. Germline V gene lookup returns CDR1 SGDLS and CDR2 YYNGEE. The chain's CDR3 is CASSHGPGQGSYEQYF. CDR3 coding DNA: TGTGCCAGCAGCCATGGACCGGGACAGGGATCCTACGAGCAGTACTTC. The full variable domain, completed using reference TRBV9 and TRBJ2-7, is DSGVTQTPKHLITATGQRVTLRCSPRSGDLSVYWYQQSLDQGLQFLIQYYNGEERAKGNILERFSAQQFPDLHSELNLSSLELGDSALYFCASSHGPGQGSYEQYFGPGTRLTVT.

V usage is TRBV19 and J usage is TRBJ2-7; 8 nucleotides match TRBD1. V lost 10 bases, J lost 4 bases, and 15 bases stayed unmatched. This CDR3 region has 15 residues. Germline V lookup: CDR1 LNHDA, CDR2 SQIVND (reference sequence). CDR3 nucleotides: TGTGCCACCCGAGGCAGGGGGCCGGTCGGTTACGAGCAGTACTTC. This translates into CATRGRGPVGYEQYF.

The chain has TRBV30 and TRBJ2-1; 8 bases line up with TRBD1. The trim removed 0 bases at V and 6 bases at J, leaving 10 bases unmatched. This CDR3 is built from 16 residues. Germline CDR1 reads GTSNPN; CDR2 reads SVGIG (reference sequence). CDR3 sequence reads: CAWSVLWTGISNEQFF. The CDR3 DNA reads TGTGCCTGGAGTGTACTTTGGACAGGGATTAGCAATGAGCAGTTCTTC.

The rearrangement links TRBV3-1 (or the pseudogene TRBV3-2) to TRBJ2-1, with 8 nucleotides matching TRBD1. This CDR3 has 15 residues. Losses at the gene ends were 3 bases for V and 4 bases for J; bases not matched to a gene: 5. CDR1 is LGHDT and CDR2 is YNNKEL in the germline V gene (reference sequence). CDR3 nucleotides: TGTGCCAGCAGCCACGACAGGGGATTATACAATGAGCAGTTCTTC. It codes for CASSHDRGLYNEQFF.

The genes are TRBV28 and TRBJ1-6; D call uncertain. Looked up from germline, CDR1 is MDHEN and CDR2 is SYDVKM. This CDR3 is 15 amino acids long. V lost 4 bases and J 7 bases, leaving 14 bases between the germline ends. The CDR3 is CASSYPGSGNSPLHF. CDR3 in DNA: TGTGCCAGCAGTTACCCGGGATCGGGGAATTCACCCCTCCACTTT.

This chain links TRBV6-5 with TRBJ1-5, with 8 nucleotides matching TRBD1. V gave up 4 bases and J gave up 0 bases; unmatched junction bases: 2. Germline V gene sequence: CDR1 MNHEY, CDR2 SVGAGI. The CDR3 is 15 residues long. CDR3 region: CASSWTGNSNQPQHF. In DNA form, the CDR3 reads TGTGCCAGCAGTTGGACAGGGAATAGCAATCAGCCCCAGCATTTT.

The chain uses TRBV12-3 or TRBV12-4 and TRBJ2-1, with 8 bases matching TRBD2. The CDR3 has 13 amino acids. Trimming cost V 10 bases and J 4 bases; bases outside gene matches: 6. This CDR3 is CAIRGGRYNEQFF. DNA of the CDR3: TGTGCCATTCGGGGGGGGCGATACAATGAGCAGTTCTTC.

The J gene is TRBJ2-3, the V gene TRBV6-5; 7 positions match TRBD1. The CDR3 runs 16 residues. Germline V gene lookup returns CDR1 MNHEY and CDR2 SVGAGI. J lost 1 base, V lost 4 bases, and 8 bases had no gene match. Written as DNA, the CDR3 is TGTGCCAGCAGTTTGCAGGGGGTCCAACGCACAGATACGCAGTATTTT. This encodes CASSLQGVQRTDTQYF.

The CDR3 spells CASSFIGPTGGDQPQHF. The CDR3 nucleotides read TGTGCCAGCAGCTTTATTGGCCCGACAGGGGGCGATCAGCCCCAGCATTTT. This chain connects TRBV7-9 to TRBJ1-5, with 10 bases fitting TRBD1. Germline values: CDR1 SEHNR, CDR2 FQNEAQ (reference sequence). J lost 5 bases, V lost 3 bases, and 10 bases had no gene match. The CDR3 is 17 residues long.

This chain links TRBV29-1 with TRBJ2-7, with D possibly matching TRBD2 (6 bases). The CDR3 consists of 15 residues. V gave up 4 bases and J gave up 2 bases, with 18 bases separating them. The germline gives CDR1 SQVTM, CDR2 ANQGSEA. The CDR3 protein is CSVGRRGNPPYEQYF. DNA for the CDR3: TGCAGCGTTGGGCGGCGGGGTAATCCCCCCTACGAGCAGTACTTC.

The chain joins TRBV5-1 to TRBJ2-5; 9 nucleotides line up with TRBD1. This CDR3 has 18 residues. Germline values: CDR1 SGHRS, CDR2 YFSETQ. Trimming took 3 bases from V and 1 from J; bases not matched to a gene: 13. DNA of the CDR3: TGCGCCAGCAGCTCTACACCGGGACAGGGCAAGTTCCAAGAGACCCAGTACTTC. Amino acids: CASSSTPGQGKFQETQYF.

In nucleotides, the CDR3 is TGTGCCAGCAGGAATGGGGAGTGGGGCTACACCTTC. This gives the protein CASRNGEWGYTF. The rearrangement uses TRBV25-1 and TRBJ1-2, with D unclear. This CDR3 has 12 amino acids. In germline, CDR1 is MGHDK, CDR2 SYGVNS. Trimming cost V 6 bases and J 8 bases, with 13 bases left between them.

Points on this clone: Within the sample, other DNA sequences also encode this same CDR3. This rearrangement joins TRBV5-1 to TRBJ1-2; the match to TRBD1 covers 8 bases. Trimming cost V 5 bases and J 7 bases; bases outside gene matches: 10. Germline V gene sequence: CDR1 SGHRS, CDR2 YFSETQ. The length of the CDR3 is 14 residues. The CDR3 loop reads CASSLRQGAGGYTF. The CDR3 nucleotides read TGCGCCAGCAGTTTGCGTCAGGGGGCAGGTGGCTACACCTTC.

V is TRBV5-4 and J is TRBJ1-2; 9 bases map to TRBD1. The CDR3 runs 15 residues. Losses at the gene ends were 3 bases for V and 9 bases for J; bases not matched to a gene: 12. Germline CDR1 is SGHNT and CDR2 is YYREEE (reference sequence). The CDR3 reads CASSYKGTGKERYTF. CDR3 sequence (DNA): TGTGCCAGCAGCTACAAAGGGACAGGGAAGGAGCGCTACACCTTC.

The V call is TRBV18, the J call TRBJ2-7; 10 nucleotides align to TRBD1. Germline CDR1 reads KGHSH; CDR2 reads LQKENI. The CDR3 contains 15 residues. V dropped 2 bases and J dropped 8; count of bases not matched to a gene: 9. The CDR3 here is CASSPGRDRGFKQYF. CDR3 in DNA: TGTGCCAGCTCACCAGGCCGGGACAGGGGATTCAAGCAGTACTTC.

The chain is built from TRBV11-2 and TRBJ1-2; 8 bases match TRBD1. Germline V gives CDR1 SGHAT, CDR2 FQNNGV. V lost 5 bases and J lost 8; bases outside the gene matches: 13. This CDR3 has 15 amino acids. CDR3: CASSLTDRGRGGYTF. Written as DNA, the CDR3 is TGTGCCAGCAGCCTTACCGACAGGGGCCGAGGGGGCTACACCTTC.

V is TRBV9 and J is TRBJ2-5, with D possibly being TRBD1 (6 bases). Germline V gene lookup returns CDR1 SGDLS and CDR2 YYNGEE. The CDR3 length is 15 residues. Trimming cost V 0 bases and J 0 bases, with 9 bases left between them. The CDR3 coding sequence is TGTGCCAGCAGCGTAGGAGGACAGTACCAAGAGACCCAGTACTTC. This codes for CASSVGGQYQETQYF. The whole variable domain, filled in from reference TRBV9 and TRBJ2-5, reads DSGVTQTPKHLITATGQRVTLRCSPRSGDLSVYWYQQSLDQGLQFLIQYYNGEERAKGNILERFSAQQFPDLHSELNLSSLELGDSALYFCASSVGGQYQETQYFGPGTRLLVL.

CDR3 in amino acids: CASRAGVSGSTDTQYF. The CDR3 DNA sequence: TGTGCCAGCAGAGCCGGGGTTAGCGGGAGCACAGATACGCAGTATTTT. The rearrangement uses TRBV7-6 and TRBJ2-3, with 7 bases aligning to TRBD2. From germline, CDR1 is SGHVS and CDR2 FNYEAQ. The length of the CDR3 is 16 residues. V shed 6 bases and J 0 bases; nucleotides not matched to a gene: 9. The variable domain in full, with the rest retrieved from reference TRBV7-6 and TRBJ2-3, is GAGVSQSPRYKVTKRGQDVALRCDPISGHVSLYWYRQALGQGPEFLTYFNYEAQQDKSGLPNDRFSAERPEGSISTLTIQRTEQRDSAMYRCASRAGVSGSTDTQYFGPGTRLTVL.

CDR3 in DNA: TGTGCCAGCACCCCGACTAGCGGGACCCAGTACTTC. Amino acids: CASTPTSGTQYF. The rearrangement links TRBV6-6 to TRBJ2-5; 9 nucleotides match TRBD2. With 7 bases clipped from V and 7 bases from J, the junction kept 4 bases outside the gene matches. Per the germline V gene, CDR1 is MNHNY and CDR2 is SVGAGI (reference sequence). The CDR3 is 12 residues long.

The chain carries TRBV19 and TRBJ2-3; D may be TRBD1 (6 bases). The ends were cut back, 6 bases at V and 0 bases at J, with 13 bases in the middle. CDR3 length: 15 amino acids. Germline assignment: CDR1 LNHDA and CDR2 SQIVND (reference sequence). CDR3 region: CASRVQGTSTDTQYF. The CDR3 region has the DNA TGTGCCAGTAGGGTACAGGGAACTAGCACAGATACGCAGTATTTT.

This chain joins TRBV5-5 and TRBJ2-7; a possible D gene is TRBD1 (6 bases). Germline V lookup: CDR1 SGHKS, CDR2 YYEKEE (reference sequence). The CDR3 consists of 15 residues. V shed 0 bases and J shed 2 bases, with 12 bases lying between them. The CDR3 nucleotides are TGTGCCAGCAGCTTGGTTCAGGGGAGCCCCTACGAGCAGTACTTC. It is translated as CASSLVQGSPYEQYF.

The genes are TRBV7-9 and TRBJ2-3; TRBD1 aligns across 7 bases. V lost 6 bases to trimming and J lost 5 bases; unmatched junction nucleotides: 17. CDR1 SEHNR and CDR2 FQNEAQ come from the germline V gene (reference sequence). The CDR3 extends over 17 amino acids. The CDR3 is CASSTGQEPYRGDTQYF. The CDR3 DNA sequence: TGTGCCAGCAGTACCGGACAGGAGCCCTACCGGGGAGATACGCAGTATTTT.

The gene calls are TRBV2 and TRBJ1-2, with 10 nucleotides matching TRBD1. The V segment lost 8 bases and the J segment 8 bases; nucleotides outside the gene matches: 11. Per the germline V gene, CDR1 is SNHLY and CDR2 is FYNNEI. The CDR3 has 14 residues. The chain's CDR3 is CASGAGTGAGGYTF. The CDR3 nucleotides are TGTGCCAGCGGTGCCGGGACAGGGGCGGGCGGCTACACCTTC.

V gene TRBV18 combines with J gene TRBJ2-7; weak D call: TRBD2 (5 bases). V shed 6 bases and J shed 4 bases, with 10 bases lying between them. Germline CDR1 is KGHSH and CDR2 is LQKENI. The CDR3 consists of 12 residues. The CDR3 sequence is CASSPREYEQYF. The CDR3 DNA follows: TGTGCCAGCTCGCCGAGGGAGTACGAGCAGTACTTC.

This chain connects TRBV2 to TRBJ2-1, with D maybe TRBD2 (7 bases). Germline CDR1 is SNHLY and CDR2 is FYNNEI. This CDR3 comprises 15 residues. V was pared by 6 bases and J by 8 bases, with 20 bases between. CDR3 nucleotide sequence: TGTGCCAGCAGACCGCGGTCGGGGGGCGGTGATGAGCAGTTCTTC. Amino acid sequence: CASRPRSGGGDEQFF.

The V call is TRBV13, the J call TRBJ2-5, with D possibly being TRBD2 (6 bases). Germline lookup yields CDR1 PRHDT and CDR2 FYEKMQ (reference sequence). The V end was cut by 0 bases, the J end by 5 bases, with 10 bases between. The CDR3 extends over 14 amino acids. CDR3: CASSLGLARETQYF. The DNA for the CDR3 is TGTGCCAGCAGCTTAGGACTAGCTAGGGAGACCCAGTACTTC.